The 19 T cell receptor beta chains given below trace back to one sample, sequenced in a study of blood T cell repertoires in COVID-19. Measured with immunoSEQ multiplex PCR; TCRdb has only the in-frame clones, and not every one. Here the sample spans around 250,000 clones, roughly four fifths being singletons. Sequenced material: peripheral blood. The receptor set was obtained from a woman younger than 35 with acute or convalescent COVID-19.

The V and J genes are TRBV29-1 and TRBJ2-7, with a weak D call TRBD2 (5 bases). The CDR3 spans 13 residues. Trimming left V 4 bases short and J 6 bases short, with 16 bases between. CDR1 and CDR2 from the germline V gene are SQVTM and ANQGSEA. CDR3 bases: TGCAGCGTTGTCATTGTTCAGCGGAGCGAGCAGTACTTC. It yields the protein CSVVIVQRSEQYF.

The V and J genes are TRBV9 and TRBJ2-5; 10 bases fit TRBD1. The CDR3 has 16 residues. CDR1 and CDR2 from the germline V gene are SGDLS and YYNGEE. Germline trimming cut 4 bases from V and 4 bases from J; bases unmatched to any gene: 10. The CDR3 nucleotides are TGTGCCAGCAGCCCCCTAGCCGGGACAGGGGTAGAGACCCAGTACTTC. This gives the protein CASSPLAGTGVETQYF.

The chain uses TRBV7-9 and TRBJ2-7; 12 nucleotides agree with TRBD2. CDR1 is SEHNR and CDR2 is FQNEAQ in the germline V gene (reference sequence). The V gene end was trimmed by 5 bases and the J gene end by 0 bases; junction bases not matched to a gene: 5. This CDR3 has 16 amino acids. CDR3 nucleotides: TGTGCCAGCAGCAAACAGACTAGCGGGAGCTCCTACGAGCAGTACTTC. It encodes CASSKQTSGSSYEQYF.

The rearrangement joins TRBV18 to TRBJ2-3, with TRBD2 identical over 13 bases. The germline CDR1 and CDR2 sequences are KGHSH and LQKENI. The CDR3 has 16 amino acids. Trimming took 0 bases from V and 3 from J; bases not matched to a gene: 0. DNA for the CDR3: TGTGCCAGCTCACCACCGGGACTAGCGGGAACAGATACGCAGTATTTT. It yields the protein CASSPPGLAGTDTQYF.

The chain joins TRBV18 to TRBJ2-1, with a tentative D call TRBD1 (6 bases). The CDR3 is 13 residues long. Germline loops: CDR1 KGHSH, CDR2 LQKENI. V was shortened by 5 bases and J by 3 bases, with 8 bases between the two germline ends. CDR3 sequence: CASSEDSYNEQFF. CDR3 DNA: TGTGCCAGCTCAGAGGACAGCTACAATGAGCAGTTCTTC.

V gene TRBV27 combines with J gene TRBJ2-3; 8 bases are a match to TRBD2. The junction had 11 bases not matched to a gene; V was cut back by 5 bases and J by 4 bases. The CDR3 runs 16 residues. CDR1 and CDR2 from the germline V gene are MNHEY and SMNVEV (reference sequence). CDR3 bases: TGTGCCAGCAGTCCAGAGGCCAGCGGGAGCCCAGATACGCAGTATTTT. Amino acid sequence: CASSPEASGSPDTQYF.

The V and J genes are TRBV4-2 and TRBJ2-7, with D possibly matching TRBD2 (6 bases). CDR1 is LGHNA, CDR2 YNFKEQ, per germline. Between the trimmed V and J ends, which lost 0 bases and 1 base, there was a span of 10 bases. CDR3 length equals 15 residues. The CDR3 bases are TGTGCCAGCAGCCAAGAGGGTAGCGGATCCTACGAGCAGTACTTC. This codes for CASSQEGSGSYEQYF.

CDR3 nucleotide sequence: TGTGCCAGCAGCCAGCCTAGCGGGCAAAGCTACGAGCAGTACTTC. This sequence encodes CASSQPSGQSYEQYF. This sequence joins TRBV3-1 (or the pseudogene TRBV3-2) and TRBJ2-7, with 8 bases fitting TRBD2. This CDR3 has 15 amino acids. J lost 3 bases, V lost 3 bases, and 7 bases had no gene match. CDR1 is LGHDT and CDR2 is YNNKEL in the germline V gene (reference sequence).

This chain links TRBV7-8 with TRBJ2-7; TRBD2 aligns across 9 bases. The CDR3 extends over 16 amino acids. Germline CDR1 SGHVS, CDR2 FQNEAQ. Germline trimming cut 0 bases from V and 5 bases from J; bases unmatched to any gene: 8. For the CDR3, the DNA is TGTGCCAGCAGCTTAGCCCCGGGACTAGCCGGCGACGAGCAGTACTTC. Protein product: CASSLAPGLAGDEQYF.

The CDR3 DNA sequence: TGTGCCAGCAGCCAATTGACGGGGTTTGGCTCCTACAATGAGCAGTTCTTC. Encoded protein: CASSQLTGFGSYNEQFF. The chain links TRBV3-1 (or the pseudogene TRBV3-2) to TRBJ2-1; tentatively, D is TRBD2 (5 bases). Germline lookup yields CDR1 LGHDT and CDR2 YNNKEL (reference sequence). V was cut by 2 bases and J by 0 bases, with 14 bases left in between. The CDR3 is 17 amino acids.

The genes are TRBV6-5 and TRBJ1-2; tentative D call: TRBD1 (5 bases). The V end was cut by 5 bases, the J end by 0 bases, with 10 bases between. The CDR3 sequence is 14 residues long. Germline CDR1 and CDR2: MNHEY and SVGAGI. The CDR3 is CASSRDSTNYGYTF. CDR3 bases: TGTGCCAGCAGTCGCGACAGTACTAACTATGGCTACACCTTC.

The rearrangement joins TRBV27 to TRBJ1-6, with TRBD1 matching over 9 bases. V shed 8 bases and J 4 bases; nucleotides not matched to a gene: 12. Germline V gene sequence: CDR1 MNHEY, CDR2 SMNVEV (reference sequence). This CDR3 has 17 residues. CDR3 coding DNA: TGTGCCAGCTCAGGACAGGGGAAGGGAATTTATAATTCACCCCTCCACTTT. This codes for CASSGQGKGIYNSPLHF.

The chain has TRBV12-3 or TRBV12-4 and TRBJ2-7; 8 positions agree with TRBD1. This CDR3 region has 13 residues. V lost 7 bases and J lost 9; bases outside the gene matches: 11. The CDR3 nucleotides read TGTGCCAGCACTGGCAGGGGGCGCGGGTTGCAGTACTTC. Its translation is CASTGRGRGLQYF.

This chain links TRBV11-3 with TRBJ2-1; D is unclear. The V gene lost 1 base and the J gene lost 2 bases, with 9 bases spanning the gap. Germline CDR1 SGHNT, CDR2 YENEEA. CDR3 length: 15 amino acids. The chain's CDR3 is CASSLGGGAYNEQFF. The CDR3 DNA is TGTGCCAGCAGCTTAGGCGGCGGAGCCTACAATGAGCAGTTCTTC.

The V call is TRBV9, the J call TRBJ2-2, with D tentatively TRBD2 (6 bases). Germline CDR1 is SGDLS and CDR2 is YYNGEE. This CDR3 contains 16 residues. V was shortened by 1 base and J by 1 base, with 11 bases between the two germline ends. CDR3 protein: CASSVSGSGNTGELFF. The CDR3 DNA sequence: TGTGCCAGCAGCGTAAGTGGTAGCGGGAACACCGGGGAGCTGTTTTTT.

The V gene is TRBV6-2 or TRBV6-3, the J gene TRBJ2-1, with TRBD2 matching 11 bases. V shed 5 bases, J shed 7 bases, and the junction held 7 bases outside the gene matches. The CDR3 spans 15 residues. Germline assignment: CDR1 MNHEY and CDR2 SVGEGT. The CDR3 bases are TGTGCCAGCAGTAACCCTAGCGGGAGGCTAAATGAGCAGTTCTTC. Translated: CASSNPSGRLNEQFF.

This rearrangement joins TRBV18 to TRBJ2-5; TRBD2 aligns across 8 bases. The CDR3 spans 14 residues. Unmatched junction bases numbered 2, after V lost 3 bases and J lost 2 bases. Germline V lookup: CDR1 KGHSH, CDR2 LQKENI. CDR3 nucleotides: TGTGCCAGCTCACCTGGGACTAGGCAAGAGACCCAGTACTTC. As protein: CASSPGTRQETQYF.

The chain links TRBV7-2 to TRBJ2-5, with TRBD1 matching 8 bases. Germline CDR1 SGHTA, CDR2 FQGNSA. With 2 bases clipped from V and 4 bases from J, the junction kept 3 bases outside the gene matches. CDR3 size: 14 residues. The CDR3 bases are TGTGCCAGCAGCTTACAGGGGGCAGGAGAGACCCAGTACTTC. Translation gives CASSLQGAGETQYF.

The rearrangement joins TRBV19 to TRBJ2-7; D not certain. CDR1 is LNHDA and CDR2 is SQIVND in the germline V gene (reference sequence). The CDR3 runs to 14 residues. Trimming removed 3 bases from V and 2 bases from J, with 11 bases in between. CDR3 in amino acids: CASSIVGGTYEQYF. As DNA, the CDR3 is TGTGCCAGTAGTATTGTCGGCGGCACCTACGAGCAGTACTTC.